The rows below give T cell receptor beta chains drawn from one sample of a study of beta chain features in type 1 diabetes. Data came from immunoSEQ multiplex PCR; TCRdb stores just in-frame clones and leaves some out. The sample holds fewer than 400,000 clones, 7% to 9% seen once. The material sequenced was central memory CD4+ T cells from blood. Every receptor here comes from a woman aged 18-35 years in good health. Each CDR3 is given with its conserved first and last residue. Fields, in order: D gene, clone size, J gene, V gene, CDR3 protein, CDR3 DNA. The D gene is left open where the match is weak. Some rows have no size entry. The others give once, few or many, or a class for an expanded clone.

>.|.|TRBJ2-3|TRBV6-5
CASSYGNLRADTQYF
TGTGCCAGCAGTTACGGGAATCTCAGAGCAGATACGCAGTATTTT
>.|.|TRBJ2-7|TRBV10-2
CASAGSWALLREQYF
TGCGCCAGCGCTGGGAGCTGGGCCCTTCTGCGCGAGCAGTACTTC
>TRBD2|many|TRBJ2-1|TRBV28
CASSFELAGSTGEQFF
TGTGCCAGCAGTTTTGAGCTAGCGGGATCTACCGGTGAGCAGTTCTTC
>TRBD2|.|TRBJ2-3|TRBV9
CASSPRMGTSPSTDTQYF
TGTGCCAGCAGCCCACGGATGGGGACTAGCCCGAGCACAGATACGCAGTATTTT
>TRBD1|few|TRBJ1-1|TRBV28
CASSPGTGDLSTEAFF
TGTGCCAGCAGTCCAGGGACAGGCGACTTGAGCACTGAAGCTTTCTTT
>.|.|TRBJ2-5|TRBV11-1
CASTVGDYQETQYF
TGTGCCAGCACCGTTGGGGACTACCAAGAGACCCAGTACTTC
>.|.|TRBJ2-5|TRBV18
CASSPEIGETQYF
TGTGCCAGCTCACCAGAGATAGGAGAGACCCAGTACTTC
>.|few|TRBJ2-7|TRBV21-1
CASALSSGTSGSTDEQYF
TGTGCCAGCGCTCTGTCTTCCGGGACTAGCGGGAGTACCGACGAGCAGTACTTC
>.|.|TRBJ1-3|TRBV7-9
CASSSQSGNTIYF
TGTGCCAGCAGCTCCCAGTCTGGAAACACCATATATTTT
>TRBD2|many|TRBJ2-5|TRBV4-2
CASSQEVGRGETQYF
TGTGCCAGCAGCCAAGAGGTCGGGAGGGGAGAGACCCAGTACTTC
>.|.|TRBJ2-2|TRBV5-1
CASSLSYRDFTGELFF
TGCGCCAGCAGTCTTTCCTACAGGGATTTTACCGGGGAGCTGTTTTTT
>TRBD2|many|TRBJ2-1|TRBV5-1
CASSKQRDPIREQFF
TGCGCCAGCAGCAAACAGCGGGACCCCATCCGTGAGCAGTTCTTC
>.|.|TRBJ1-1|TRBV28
CASFLSENTEAFF
TGTGCCAGCTTCCTTAGTGAGAACACTGAAGCTTTCTTT
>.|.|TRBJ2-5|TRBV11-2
CACGVSYQETQYF
TGTGCCTGCGGGGTTTCGTACCAAGAGACCCAGTACTTC